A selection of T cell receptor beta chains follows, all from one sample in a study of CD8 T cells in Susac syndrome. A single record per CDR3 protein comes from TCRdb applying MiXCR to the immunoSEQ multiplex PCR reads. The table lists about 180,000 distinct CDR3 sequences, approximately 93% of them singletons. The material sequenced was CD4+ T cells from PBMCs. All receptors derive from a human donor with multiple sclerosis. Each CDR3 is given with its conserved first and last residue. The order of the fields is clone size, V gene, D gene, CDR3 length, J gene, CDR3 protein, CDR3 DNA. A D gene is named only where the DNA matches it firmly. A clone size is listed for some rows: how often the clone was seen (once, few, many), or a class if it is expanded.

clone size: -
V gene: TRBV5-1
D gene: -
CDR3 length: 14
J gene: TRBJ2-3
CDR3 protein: CASSLGFSTDTQYF
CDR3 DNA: TGCGCCAGCAGCTTGGGGTTTAGTACAGATACGCAGTATTTT

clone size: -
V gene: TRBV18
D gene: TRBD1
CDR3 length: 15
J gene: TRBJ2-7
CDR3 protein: CASSPVGGTGSEQYF
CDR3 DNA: TGTGCCAGCTCACCGGTAGGAGGGACAGGGTCCGAGCAGTACTTC

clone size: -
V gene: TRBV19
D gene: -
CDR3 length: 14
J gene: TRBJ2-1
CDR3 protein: CASSIEGSDNEQFF
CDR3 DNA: TGTGCCAGTAGTATAGAAGGGTCCGACAATGAGCAGTTCTTC

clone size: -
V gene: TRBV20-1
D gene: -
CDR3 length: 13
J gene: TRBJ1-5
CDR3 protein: CSASYNEGQPQHF
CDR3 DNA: TGCAGTGCTAGTTATAACGAGGGTCAGCCCCAGCATTTT

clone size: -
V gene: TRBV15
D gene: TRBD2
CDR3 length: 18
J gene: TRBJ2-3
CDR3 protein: CATSRASSGGVLTDTQYF
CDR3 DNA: TGTGCCACCAGCAGAGCTTCTAGCGGGGGGGTCCTCACAGATACGCAGTATTTT

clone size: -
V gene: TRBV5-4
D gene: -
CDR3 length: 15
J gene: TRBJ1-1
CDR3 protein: CASSSIEETNTEAFF
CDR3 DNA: TGTGCCAGCAGCTCCATAGAGGAGACCAACACTGAAGCTTTCTTT

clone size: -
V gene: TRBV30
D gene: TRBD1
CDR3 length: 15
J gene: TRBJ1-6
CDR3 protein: CAWSVKGTGRSPLHF
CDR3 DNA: TGTGCCTGGAGTGTAAAGGGGACAGGGCGGTCACCCCTCCACTTT

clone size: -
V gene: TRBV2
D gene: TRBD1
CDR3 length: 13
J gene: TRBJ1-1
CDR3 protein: CASSRQGRDEAFF
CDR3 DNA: TGTGCCAGCAGTAGACAGGGTAGGGATGAAGCTTTCTTT

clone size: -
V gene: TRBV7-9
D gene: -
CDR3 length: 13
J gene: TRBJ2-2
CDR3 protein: CASSLSGPGELFF
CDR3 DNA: TGTGCCAGCAGTCTATCTGGCCCCGGGGAGCTGTTTTTT

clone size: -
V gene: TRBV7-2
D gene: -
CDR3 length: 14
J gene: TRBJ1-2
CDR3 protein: CASSLVAQGDGYTF
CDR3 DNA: TGTGCCAGCAGCTTAGTCGCCCAGGGCGATGGCTACACCTTC

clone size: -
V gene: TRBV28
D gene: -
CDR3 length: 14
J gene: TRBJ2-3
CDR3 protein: CASSPAGGWDTQYF
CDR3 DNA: TGTGCCAGCAGTCCGGCCGGGGGTTGGGATACGCAGTATTTT

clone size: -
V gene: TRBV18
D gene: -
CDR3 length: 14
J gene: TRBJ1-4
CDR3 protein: CASSPGFTNEKLFF
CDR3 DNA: TGTGCCAGCTCACCAGGATTCACTAATGAAAAACTGTTTTTT

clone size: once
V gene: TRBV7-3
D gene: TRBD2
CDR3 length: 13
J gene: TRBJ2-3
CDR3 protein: CASGREGTDTQYF
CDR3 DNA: TGTGCCAGCGGGAGGGAGGGCACAGATACGCAGTATTTT

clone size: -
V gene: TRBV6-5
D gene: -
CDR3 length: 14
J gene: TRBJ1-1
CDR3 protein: CASSRKGIGTEAFF
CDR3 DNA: TGTGCCAGCAGCCGAAAGGGGATAGGGACTGAAGCTTTCTTT

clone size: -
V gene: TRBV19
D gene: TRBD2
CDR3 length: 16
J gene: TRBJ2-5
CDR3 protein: CASSHQGTSGIETQYF
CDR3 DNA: TGTGCCAGTAGTCACCAAGGGACTAGCGGGATTGAGACCCAGTACTTC

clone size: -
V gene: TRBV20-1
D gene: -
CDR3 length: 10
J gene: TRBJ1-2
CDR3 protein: CSAKEGGYTF
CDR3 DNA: TGCAGTGCTAAAGAAGGTGGCTACACCTTC

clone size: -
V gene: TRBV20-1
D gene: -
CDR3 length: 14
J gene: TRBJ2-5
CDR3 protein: CSATYHSNQETQYF
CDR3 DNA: TGCAGTGCTACGTACCACTCAAACCAAGAGACCCAGTACTTC

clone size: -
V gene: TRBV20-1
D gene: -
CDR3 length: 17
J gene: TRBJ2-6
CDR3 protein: CSIPGRGQDSGANVLTF
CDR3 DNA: TGCAGTATACCAGGGAGGGGACAGGACTCTGGGGCCAACGTCCTGACTTTC

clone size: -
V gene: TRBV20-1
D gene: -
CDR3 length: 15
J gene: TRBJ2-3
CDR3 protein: CSARDETRGGDTQYF
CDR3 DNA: TGCAGTGCTAGAGATGAAACCAGGGGCGGTGATACGCAGTATTTT

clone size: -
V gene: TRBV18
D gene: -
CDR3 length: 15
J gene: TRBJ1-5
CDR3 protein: CASSPKANLAQPQHF
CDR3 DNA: TGTGCCAGCTCACCGAAGGCGAATCTCGCTCAGCCCCAGCATTTT

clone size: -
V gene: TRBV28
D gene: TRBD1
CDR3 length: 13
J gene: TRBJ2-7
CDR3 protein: CASRGTGGYEQYF
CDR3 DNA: TGTGCCAGCAGGGGGACAGGGGGCTACGAGCAGTACTTC

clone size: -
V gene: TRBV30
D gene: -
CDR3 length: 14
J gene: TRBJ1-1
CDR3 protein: CAWSGGGGINQAFF
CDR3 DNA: TGTGCCTGGAGTGGCGGAGGGGGAATAAATCAAGCTTTCTTT

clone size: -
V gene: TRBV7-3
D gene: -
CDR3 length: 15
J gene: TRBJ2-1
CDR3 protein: CASSSGAGTYNEQFF
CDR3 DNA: TGTGCCAGCAGCTCCGGGGCGGGGACCTACAATGAGCAGTTCTTC